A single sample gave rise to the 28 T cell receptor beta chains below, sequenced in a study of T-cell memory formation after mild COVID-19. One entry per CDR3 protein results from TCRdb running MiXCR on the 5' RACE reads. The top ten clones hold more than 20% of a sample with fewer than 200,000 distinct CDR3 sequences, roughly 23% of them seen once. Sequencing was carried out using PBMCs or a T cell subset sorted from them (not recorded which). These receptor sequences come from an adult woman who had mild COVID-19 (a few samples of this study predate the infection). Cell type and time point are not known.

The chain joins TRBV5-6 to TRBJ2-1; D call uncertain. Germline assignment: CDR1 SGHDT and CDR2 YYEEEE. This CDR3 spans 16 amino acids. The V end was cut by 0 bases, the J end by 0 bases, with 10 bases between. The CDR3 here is CASSLAWVGSYNEQFF. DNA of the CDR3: TGTGCCAGCAGCTTGGCTTGGGTGGGCTCCTACAATGAGCAGTTCTTC.

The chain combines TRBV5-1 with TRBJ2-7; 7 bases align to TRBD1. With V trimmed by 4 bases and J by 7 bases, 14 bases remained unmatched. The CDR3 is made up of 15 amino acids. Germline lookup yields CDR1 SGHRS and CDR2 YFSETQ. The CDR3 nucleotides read TGCGCCAGCAGCAAAGGACAGGCTGATGTGGAAGAGCAGTACTTC. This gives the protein CASSKGQADVEEQYF.

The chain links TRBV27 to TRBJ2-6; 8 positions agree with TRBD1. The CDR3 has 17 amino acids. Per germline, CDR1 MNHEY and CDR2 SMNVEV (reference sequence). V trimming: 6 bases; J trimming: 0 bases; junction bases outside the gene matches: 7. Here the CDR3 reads CASSPGQGTSGANVLTF. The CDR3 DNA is TGTGCCAGCAGCCCCGGACAGGGTACCTCTGGGGCCAACGTCCTGACTTTC.

In nucleotides, the CDR3 is TGTGCCAGCAGCTTGGGGGACCAGAACACTGAAGCTTTCTTT. This gives the protein CASSLGDQNTEAFF. The rearrangement links TRBV5-5 to TRBJ1-1, with D perhaps matching TRBD1 (5 bases). CDR1 is SGHKS and CDR2 is YYEKEE in the germline V gene (reference sequence). The germline V and J ends were trimmed by 0 bases and 1 base, with 7 bases remaining between them. There are 14 residues in the CDR3.

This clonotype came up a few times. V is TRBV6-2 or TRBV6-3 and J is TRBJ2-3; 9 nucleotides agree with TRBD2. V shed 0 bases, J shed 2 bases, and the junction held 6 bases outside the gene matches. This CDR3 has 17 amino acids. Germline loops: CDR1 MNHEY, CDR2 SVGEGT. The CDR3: CASSYSTSGGYTDTQYF. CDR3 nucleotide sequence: TGTGCCAGCAGTTACTCGACTAGCGGAGGCTACACAGATACGCAGTATTTT.

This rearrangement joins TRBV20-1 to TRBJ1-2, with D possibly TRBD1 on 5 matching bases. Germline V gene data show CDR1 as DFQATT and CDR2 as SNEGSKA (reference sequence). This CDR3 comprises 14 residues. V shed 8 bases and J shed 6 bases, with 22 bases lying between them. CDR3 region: CSPTLGQGVNGYTF. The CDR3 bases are TGCAGTCCGACCCTGGGGCAGGGAGTCAATGGCTACACCTTC.

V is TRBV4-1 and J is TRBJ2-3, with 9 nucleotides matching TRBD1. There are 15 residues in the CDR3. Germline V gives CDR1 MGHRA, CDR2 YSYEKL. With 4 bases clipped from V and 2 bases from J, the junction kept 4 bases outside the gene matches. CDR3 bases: TGCGCCAGCAGCCTTGGACAGGGGAACACAGATACGCAGTATTTT. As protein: CASSLGQGNTDTQYF.

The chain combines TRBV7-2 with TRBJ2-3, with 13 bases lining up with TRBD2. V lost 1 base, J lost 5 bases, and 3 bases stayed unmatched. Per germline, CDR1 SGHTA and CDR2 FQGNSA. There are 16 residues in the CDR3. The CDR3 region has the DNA TGTGCCAGCAGCTTAGTACTAGCGGGAGGGCGAGATACGCAGTATTTT. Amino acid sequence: CASSLVLAGGRDTQYF.

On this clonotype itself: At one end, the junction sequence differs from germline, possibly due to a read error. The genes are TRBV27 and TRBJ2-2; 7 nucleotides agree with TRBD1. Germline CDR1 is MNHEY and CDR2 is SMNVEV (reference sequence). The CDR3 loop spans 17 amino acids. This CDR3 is CASGFPGDRANTGELFF. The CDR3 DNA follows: TGTGCCAGCGGTTTCCCTGGTGACAGGGCTAACACCGGGGAGCTGTTTTTT.

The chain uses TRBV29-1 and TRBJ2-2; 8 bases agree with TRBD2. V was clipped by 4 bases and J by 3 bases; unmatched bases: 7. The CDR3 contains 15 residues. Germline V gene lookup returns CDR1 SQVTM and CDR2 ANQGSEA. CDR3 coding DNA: TGCAGCGTTGGCCTGCGGGAGGAATACACCGGGGAGCTGTTTTTT. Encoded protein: CSVGLREEYTGELFF.

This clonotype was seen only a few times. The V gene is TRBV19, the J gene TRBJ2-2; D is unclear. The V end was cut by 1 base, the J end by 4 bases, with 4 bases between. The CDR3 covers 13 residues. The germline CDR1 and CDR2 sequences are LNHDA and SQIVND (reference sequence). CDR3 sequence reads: CASSIGVTGELFF. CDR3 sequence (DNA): TGTGCCAGTAGTATAGGAGTCACCGGGGAGCTGTTTTTT.

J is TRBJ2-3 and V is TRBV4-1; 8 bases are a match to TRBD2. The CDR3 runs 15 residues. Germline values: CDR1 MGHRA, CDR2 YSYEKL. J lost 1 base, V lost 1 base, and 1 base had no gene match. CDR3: CASSQAAGGTDTQYF. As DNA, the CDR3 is TGCGCCAGCAGCCAAGCAGCGGGGGGCACAGATACGCAGTATTTT.

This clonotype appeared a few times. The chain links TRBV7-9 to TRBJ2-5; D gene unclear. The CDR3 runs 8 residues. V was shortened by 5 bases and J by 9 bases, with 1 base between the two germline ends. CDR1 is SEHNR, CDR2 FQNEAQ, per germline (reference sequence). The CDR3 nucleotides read TGTGCCAGCAGCCCCCAGTACTTC. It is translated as CASSPQYF.

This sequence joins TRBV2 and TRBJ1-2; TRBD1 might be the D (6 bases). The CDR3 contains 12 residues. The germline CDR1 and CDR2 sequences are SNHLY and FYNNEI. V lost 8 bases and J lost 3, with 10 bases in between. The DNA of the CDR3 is TGTGCCAGCGCTGGACAGCACTATGGCTACACCTTC. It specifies CASAGQHYGYTF.

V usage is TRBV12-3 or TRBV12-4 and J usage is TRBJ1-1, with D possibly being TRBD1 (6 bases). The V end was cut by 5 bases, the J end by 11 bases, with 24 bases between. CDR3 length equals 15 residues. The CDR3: CASSNRGRGGLRAFF. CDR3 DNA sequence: TGTGCCAGCAGTAACCGAGGCCGGGGGGGGCTGCGGGCTTTCTTT.

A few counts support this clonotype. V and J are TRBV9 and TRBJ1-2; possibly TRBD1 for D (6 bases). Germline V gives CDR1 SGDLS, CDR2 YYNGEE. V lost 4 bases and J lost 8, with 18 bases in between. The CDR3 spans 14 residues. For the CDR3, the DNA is TGTGCCAGCAGCTCAGGTGCAGGGGAACGGGGCTACACCTTC. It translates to CASSSGAGERGYTF.

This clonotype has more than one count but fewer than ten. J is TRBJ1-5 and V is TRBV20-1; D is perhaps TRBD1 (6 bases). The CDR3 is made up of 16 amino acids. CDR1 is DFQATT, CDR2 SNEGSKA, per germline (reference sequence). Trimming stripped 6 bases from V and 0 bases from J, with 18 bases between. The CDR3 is CSAKDSDEYSNQPQHF. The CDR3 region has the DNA TGCAGTGCAAAGGACAGTGACGAATATAGCAATCAGCCCCAGCATTTT.

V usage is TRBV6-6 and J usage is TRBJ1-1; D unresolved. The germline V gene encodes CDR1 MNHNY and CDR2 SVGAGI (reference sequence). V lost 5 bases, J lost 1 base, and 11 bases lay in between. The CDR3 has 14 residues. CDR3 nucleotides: TGTGCCAGCAGTAACGGCTGGGGGAACACTGAAGCTTTCTTT. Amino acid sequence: CASSNGWGNTEAFF.

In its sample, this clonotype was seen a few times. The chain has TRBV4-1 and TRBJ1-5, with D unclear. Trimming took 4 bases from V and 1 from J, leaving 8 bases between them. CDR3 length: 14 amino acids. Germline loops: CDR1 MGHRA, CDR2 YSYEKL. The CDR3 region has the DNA TGCGCCAGCAGCCTAGGACTGAGCAATCAGCCCCAGCATTTT. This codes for CASSLGLSNQPQHF.

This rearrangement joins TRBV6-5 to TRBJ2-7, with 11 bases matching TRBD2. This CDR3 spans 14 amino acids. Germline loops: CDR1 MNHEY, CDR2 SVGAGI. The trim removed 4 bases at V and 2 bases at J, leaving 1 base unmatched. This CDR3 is CASSLAGGTYEQYF. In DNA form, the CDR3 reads TGTGCCAGCAGTTTAGCGGGGGGGACCTACGAGCAGTACTTC.

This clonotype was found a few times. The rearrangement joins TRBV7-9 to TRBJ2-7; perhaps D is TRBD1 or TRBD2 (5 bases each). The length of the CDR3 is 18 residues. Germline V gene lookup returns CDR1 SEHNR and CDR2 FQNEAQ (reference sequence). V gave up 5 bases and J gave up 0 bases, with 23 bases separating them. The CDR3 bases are TGTGCCAGCAGCCTCGAGAGGGACGGGGAGTACTCCTCCTACGAGCAGTACTTC. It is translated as CASSLERDGEYSSYEQYF.

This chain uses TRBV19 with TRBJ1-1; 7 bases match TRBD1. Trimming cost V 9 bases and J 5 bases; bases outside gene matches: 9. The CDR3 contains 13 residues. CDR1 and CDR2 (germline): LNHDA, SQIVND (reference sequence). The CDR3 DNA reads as TGTGCCAGCAATAGACAGGGATCTACTGAAGCTTTCTTT. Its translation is CASNRQGSTEAFF.

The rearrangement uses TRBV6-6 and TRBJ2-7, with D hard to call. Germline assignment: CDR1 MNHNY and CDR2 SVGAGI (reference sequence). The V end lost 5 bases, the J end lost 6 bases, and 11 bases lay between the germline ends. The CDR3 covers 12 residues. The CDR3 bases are TGTGCCAGCAGTGAAACAGCCGCCGAGCAGTACTTC. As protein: CASSETAAEQYF.

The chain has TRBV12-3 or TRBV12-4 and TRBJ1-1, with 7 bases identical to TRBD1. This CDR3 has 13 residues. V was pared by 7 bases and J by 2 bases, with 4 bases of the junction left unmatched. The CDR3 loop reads CASTGTDNTEAFF. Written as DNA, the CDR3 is TGTGCCAGCACCGGGACAGACAACACTGAAGCTTTCTTT.

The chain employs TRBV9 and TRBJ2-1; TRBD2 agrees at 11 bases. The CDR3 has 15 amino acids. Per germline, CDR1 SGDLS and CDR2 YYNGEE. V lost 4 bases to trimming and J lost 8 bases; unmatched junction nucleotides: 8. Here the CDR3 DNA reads TGTGCCAGCAGCCTAGCTAGCGGGGGGACTGATGAGCAGTTCTTC. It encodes CASSLASGGTDEQFF.

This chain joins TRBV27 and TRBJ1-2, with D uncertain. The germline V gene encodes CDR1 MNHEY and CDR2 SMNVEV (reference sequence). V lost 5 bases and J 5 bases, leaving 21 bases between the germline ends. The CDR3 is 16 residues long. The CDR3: CASSLGHLGAPYGYTF. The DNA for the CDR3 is TGTGCCAGCAGTCTCGGCCACCTAGGTGCCCCGTATGGCTACACCTTC.

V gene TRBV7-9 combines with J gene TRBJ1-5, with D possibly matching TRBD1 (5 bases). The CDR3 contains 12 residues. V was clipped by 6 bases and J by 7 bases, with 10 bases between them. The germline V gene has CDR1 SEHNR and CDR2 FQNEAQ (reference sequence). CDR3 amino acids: CASRVGEQPQHF. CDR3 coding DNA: TGTGCCAGCAGGGTGGGGGAGCAGCCCCAGCATTTT.

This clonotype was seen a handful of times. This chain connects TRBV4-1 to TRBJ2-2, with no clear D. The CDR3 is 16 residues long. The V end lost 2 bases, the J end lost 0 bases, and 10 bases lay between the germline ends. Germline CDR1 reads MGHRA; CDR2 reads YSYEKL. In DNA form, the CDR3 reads TGCGCCAGCAGCCAAAATGTCCGGGCGAACACCGGGGAGCTGTTTTTT. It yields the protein CASSQNVRANTGELFF.